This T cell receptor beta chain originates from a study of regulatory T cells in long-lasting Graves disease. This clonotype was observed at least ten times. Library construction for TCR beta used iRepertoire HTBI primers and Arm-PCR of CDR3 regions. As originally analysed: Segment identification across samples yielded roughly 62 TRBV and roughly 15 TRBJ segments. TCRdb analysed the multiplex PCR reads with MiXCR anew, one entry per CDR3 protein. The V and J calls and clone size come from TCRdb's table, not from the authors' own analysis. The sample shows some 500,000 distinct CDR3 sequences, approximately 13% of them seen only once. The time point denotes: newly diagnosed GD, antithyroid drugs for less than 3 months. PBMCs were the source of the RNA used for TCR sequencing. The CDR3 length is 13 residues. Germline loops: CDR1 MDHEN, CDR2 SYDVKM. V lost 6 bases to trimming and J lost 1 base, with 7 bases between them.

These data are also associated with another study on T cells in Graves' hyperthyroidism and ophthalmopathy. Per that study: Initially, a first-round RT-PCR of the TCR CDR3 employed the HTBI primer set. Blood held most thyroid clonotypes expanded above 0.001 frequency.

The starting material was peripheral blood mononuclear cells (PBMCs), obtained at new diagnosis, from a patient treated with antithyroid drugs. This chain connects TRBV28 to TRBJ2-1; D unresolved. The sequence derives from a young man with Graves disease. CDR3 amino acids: CASSPESYNEQFF. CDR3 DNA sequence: TGTGCCAGCAGCCCCGAATCCTACAATGAGCAGTTCTTC.